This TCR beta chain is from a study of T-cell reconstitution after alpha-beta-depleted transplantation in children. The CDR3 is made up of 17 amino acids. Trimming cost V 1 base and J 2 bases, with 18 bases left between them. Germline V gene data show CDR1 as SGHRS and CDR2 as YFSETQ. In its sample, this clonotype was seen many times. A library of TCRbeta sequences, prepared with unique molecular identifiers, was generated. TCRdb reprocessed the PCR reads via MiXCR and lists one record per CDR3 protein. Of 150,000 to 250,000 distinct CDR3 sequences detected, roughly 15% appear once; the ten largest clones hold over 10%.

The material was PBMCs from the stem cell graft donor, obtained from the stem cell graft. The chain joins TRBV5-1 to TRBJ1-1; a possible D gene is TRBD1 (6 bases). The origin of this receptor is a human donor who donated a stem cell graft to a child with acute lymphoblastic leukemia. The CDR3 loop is CASSLLQGSGINTEAFF. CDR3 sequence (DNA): TGCGCCAGCAGCTTGTTACAGGGTAGCGGGATAAACACTGAAGCTTTCTTT.